The present T cell receptor (beta chain) was sequenced within a study of read filtering for tumor transcriptome and immune sequencing (TCRdb year 2020). At the level of the whole study: Of the patients in the cohort, 16 to 20 were male and around 15 were female, and their mean age was around 64 years, with a range of roughly 45 to 90. TCR-region mapped reads per sample ranged from about 4.05 to 11 million with IR-seq versus only roughly 75 to 1,300 with RNA-seq. Using the same bone marrow samples, the study compared TCR repertoires obtained by targeted immune repertoire sequencing with those obtained by bulk whole-transcriptome sequencing. A main aim was a read-filtering strategy for immune repertoire data, specifically whether clonotypes supported by a single read should be removed. By revised international staging, eight or nine patients were R-ISS I, some 17 were R-ISS II and over 5 were R-ISS III. After DNase treatment, whole-transcriptome libraries were prepared with the TruSeq RNA Access Library Prep Kit.

TCR libraries were constructed from approximately 360 ng RNA using the Immunoverse kit, and molecular barcoded adaptors covering alpha/delta and beta/gamma chains were employed. The same RNA used for transcriptome sequencing was used for TCR library preparation. Sequencing of the TCR libraries was done on an Illumina HiSeq 4000 with 2 x 150 cycles. In the paper's pipeline: With MiXCR, TCR reads were aligned to human V, D, J and C references and assembled into CDR3 clonotypes, with quality filtering and error correction included. Clonotype counts and gene usage diversity were analyzed with the tcR package in R. For inspection of raw mapping reads, RNA-seq reads were mapped by STAR aligner version 2.5.3a onto GRCh37 of the human genome. IR-seq fastq files were randomly downsampled with Seqtk 1.3 to test the effect of sequencing depth on detected clonotypes. The raw public data were reprocessed by TCRdb itself: fastp quality trimming at Q25, MiXCR clonotype calling, in-frame beta chains only. Each entry merges the rows of one CDR3 protein and shows their most common DNA and genes. V and J calls and clone size were set by TCRdb, not the authors. This sample has 8,500 to 9,500 distinct CDR3 sequences in its table, and around a sixth of those were observed once. The biggest ten clones account for less than 30% of the sample.

Paper-wide results and their limitations: In IR-seq, around 80% of clonotypes but approximately 3.8% of total reads were represented by single-read clonotypes, whereas in RNA-seq, around 75% of clonotypes and more than 35% of reads were represented by single-read clonotypes. The sorted CD138-negative fraction was composed of a mixed bone marrow immune population rather than of purified T cells. When single-read clonotypes were removed, the proportions of shared clonotypes in IR-seq and RNA-seq correlated more strongly. Clonotypes were captured by IR-seq at much higher depth and more reliably than by RNA-seq, and smaller IR-seq throughput was sufficient for identification of most shared clonotypes.

From the germline V gene (reference sequence), CDR1 is LGHDT and CDR2 is YNNKEL. CDR3 length: 16 amino acids, cysteine to phenylalanine. Only the CDR3 DNA is retained, 48 bases long and in frame from the first base. Every patient had bone marrow sampled at the time of active disease. Ficoll-Hypaque density gradient centrifugation was used to isolate the bone marrow mononuclear cells. CD138-negative cells were obtained by negative selection after labeling with CD138 magnetic microbeads on a MACS separator, removing myeloma plasma cells. Flow cytometry on an Attune NxT with CD138 antibodies was used to check the purity of the isolated cells. TRIzol reagent was used to extract total RNA, which was then quantified with a NanoDrop spectrophotometer. Paired RNA-seq and IR-seq were performed on each patient's CD138-negative bone marrow sample. There are many counts of this clonotype. No cognate antigen has been identified for it. A read error is possible here, since a much larger clone lies one base away.

The specimen was a population of CD138-negative cells sorted from bone marrow. In the paper's terms, the cell subset or site label means: bone marrow mononuclear cells depleted of CD138+ plasma/myeloma cells by negative magnetic selection. Recombination joined TRBV3-1 with TRBJ2-1; 7 central nucleotides agree with TRBD2. The clonotype comes from a donor aged 40 or older with multiple myeloma. CDR3 loop: CASSREGSGAYNGQFF. The DNA reads TGTGCCAGCAGCCGGGAGGGTTCTGGGGCCTACAATGGGCAGTTCTTC.